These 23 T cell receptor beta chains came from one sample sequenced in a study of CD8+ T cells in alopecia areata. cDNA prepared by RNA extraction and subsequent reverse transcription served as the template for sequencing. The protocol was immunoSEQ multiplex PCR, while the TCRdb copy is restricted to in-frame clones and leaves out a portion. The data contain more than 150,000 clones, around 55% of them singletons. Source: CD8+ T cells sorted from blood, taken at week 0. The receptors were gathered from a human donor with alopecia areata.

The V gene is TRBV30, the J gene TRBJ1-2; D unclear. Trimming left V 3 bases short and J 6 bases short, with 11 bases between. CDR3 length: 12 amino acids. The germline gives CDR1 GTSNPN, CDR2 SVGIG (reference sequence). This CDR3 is CAWREQRDGYTF. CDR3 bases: TGTGCCTGGAGAGAACAACGGGATGGCTACACCTTC.

The CDR3 loop is CASSQDRSDGYTF. In DNA, the CDR3 is TGCGCCAGCAGCCAGGACAGGTCCGATGGCTACACCTTC. J is TRBJ1-2 and V is TRBV4-3; 7 bases are shared with TRBD1. Per the germline V gene, CDR1 is LGHNA and CDR2 is YSLEER. This CDR3 spans 13 amino acids. The V segment lost 3 bases and the J segment 6 bases; nucleotides outside the gene matches: 4.

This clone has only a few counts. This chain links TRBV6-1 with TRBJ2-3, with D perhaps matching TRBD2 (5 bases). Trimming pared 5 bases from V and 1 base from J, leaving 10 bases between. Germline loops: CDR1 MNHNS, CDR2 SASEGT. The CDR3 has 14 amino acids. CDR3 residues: CASSFDGGTDTQYF. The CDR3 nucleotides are TGTGCCAGCAGTTTCGACGGGGGCACAGATACGCAGTATTTT.

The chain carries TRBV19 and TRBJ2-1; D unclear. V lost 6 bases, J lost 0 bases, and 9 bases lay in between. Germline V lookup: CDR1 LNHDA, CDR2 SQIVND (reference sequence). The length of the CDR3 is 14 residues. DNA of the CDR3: TGTGCCAGTAGCGACTCAAGCTCCTACAATGAGCAGTTCTTC. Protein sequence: CASSDSSSYNEQFF.

CDR3 amino acids: CASSQERESTDTQYF. The DNA for the CDR3 is TGTGCCAGCAGCCAAGAACGGGAGAGCACAGATACGCAGTATTTT. This chain connects TRBV14 to TRBJ2-3; possible D gene TRBD2, 6 bases. CDR3 size: 15 residues. In germline, CDR1 is SGHDN, CDR2 FVKESK. Trimming pared 0 bases from V and 0 bases from J, leaving 7 bases between.

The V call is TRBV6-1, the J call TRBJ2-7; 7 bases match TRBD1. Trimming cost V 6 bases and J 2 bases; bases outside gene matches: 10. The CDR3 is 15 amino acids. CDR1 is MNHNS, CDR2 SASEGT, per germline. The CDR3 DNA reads TGTGCCAGCAGACCCAGCGACAGGGTTACCTACGAGCAGTACTTC. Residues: CASRPSDRVTYEQYF.

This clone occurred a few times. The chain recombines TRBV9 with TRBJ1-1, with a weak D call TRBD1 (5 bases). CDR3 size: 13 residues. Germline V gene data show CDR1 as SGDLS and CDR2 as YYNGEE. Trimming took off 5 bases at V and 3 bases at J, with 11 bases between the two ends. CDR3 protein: CASRGAGDTEAFF. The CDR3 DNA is TGTGCCAGCAGAGGGGCCGGCGACACTGAAGCTTTCTTT.

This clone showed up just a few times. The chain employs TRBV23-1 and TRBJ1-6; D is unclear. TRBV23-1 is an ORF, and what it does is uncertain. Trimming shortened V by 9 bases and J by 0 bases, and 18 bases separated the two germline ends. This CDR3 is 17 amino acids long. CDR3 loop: CASPNQAPSSYNSPLHF. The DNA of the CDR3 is TGCGCCAGTCCGAATCAGGCTCCGAGCTCCTATAATTCACCCCTCCACTTT.

In DNA form, the CDR3 reads TGCAGCGTTGCGGGCCCCTTGGGGCAGGGGGATAATGGCTACACCTTC. This gives the protein CSVAGPLGQGDNGYTF. This chain uses TRBV29-1 with TRBJ1-2; 7 bases line up with TRBD1. CDR1 and CDR2 (germline): SQVTM, ANQGSEA. The CDR3 covers 16 residues. The trim removed 4 bases at V and 6 bases at J, leaving 17 bases unmatched. The full variable domain, completed using reference TRBV29-1 and TRBJ1-2, is SAVISQKPSRDICQRGTSLTIQCQVDSQVTMMFWYRQQPGQSLTLIATANQGSEATYESGFVIDKFPISRPNLTFSTLTVSNMSPEDSSIYLCSVAGPLGQGDNGYTFGSGTRLTVV.

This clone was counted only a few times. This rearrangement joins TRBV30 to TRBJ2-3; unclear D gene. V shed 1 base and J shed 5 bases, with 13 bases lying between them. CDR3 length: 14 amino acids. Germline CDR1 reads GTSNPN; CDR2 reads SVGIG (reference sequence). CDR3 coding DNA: TGTGCCTGGAGTGCCGGTTCCATGGGAGATACGCAGTATTTT. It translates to CAWSAGSMGDTQYF.

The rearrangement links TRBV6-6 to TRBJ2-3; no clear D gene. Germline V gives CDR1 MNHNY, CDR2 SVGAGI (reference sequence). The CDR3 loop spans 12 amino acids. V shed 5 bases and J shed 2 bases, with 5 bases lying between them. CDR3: CASSRPTDTQYF. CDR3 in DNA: TGTGCCAGCAGTCGACCCACAGATACGCAGTATTTT.

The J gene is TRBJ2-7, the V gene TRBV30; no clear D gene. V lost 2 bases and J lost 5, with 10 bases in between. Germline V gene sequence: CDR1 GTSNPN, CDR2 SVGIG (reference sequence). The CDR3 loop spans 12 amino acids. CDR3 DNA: TGTGCCTGGAGTCCTGGACGCGACGAGCAGTACTTC. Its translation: CAWSPGRDEQYF. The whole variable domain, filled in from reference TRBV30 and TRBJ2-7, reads SQTIHQWPATLVQPVGSPLSLECTVEGTSNPNLYWYRQAAGRGLQLLFYSVGIGQISSEVPQNLSASRPQDRQFILSSKKLLLSDSGFYLCAWSPGRDEQYFGPGTRLTVT.

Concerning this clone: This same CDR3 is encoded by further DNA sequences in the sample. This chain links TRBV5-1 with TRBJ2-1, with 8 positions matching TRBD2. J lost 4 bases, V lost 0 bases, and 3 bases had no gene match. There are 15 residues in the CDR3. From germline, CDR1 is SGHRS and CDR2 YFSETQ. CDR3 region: CASSLVSGEYNEQFF. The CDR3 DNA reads TGCGCCAGCAGCTTGGTTAGCGGGGAATACAATGAGCAGTTCTTC.

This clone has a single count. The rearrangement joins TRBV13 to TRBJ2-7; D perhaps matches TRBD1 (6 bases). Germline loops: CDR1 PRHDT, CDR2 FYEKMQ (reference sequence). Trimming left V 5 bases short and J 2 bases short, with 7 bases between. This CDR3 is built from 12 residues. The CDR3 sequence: CASSGQTYEQYF. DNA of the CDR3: TGTGCCAGCAGCGGACAGACCTACGAGCAGTACTTC.

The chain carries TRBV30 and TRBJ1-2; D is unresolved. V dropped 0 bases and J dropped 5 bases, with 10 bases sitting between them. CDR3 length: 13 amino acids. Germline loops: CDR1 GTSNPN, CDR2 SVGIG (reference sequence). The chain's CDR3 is CAWSVGREYGYTF. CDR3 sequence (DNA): TGTGCCTGGAGTGTGGGTAGGGAGTATGGCTACACCTTC.

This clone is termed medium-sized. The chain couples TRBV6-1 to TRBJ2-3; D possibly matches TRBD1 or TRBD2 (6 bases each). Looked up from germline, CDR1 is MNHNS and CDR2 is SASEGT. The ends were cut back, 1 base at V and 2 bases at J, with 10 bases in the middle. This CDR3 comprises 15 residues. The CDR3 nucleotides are TGTGCCAGCAGTGAAGAGGGGGGCCCCACAGATACGCAGTATTTT. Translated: CASSEEGGPTDTQYF.

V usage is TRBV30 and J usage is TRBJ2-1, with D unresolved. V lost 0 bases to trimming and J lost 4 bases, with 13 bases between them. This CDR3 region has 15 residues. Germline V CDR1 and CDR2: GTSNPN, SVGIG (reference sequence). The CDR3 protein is CAWSVLGPNYNEQFF. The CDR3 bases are TGTGCCTGGAGTGTCTTAGGACCCAATTACAATGAGCAGTTCTTC. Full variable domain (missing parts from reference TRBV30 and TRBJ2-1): SQTIHQWPATLVQPVGSPLSLECTVEGTSNPNLYWYRQAAGRGLQLLFYSVGIGQISSEVPQNLSASRPQDRQFILSSKKLLLSDSGFYLCAWSVLGPNYNEQFFGPGTRLTVL.

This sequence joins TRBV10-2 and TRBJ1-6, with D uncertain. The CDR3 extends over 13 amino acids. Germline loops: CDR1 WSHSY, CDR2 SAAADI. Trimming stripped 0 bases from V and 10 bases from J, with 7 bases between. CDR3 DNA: TGCGCCAGCAGTGAGTCGCCCCGCTCACCCCTCCACTTT. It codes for CASSESPRSPLHF.

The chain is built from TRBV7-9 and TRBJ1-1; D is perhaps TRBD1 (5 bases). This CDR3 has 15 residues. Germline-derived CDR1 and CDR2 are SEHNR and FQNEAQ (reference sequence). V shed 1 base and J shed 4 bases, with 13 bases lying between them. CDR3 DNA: TGTGCCAGCAGCTTAGAGTTGGGGGTAGGCACTGAAGCTTTCTTT. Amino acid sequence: CASSLELGVGTEAFF.

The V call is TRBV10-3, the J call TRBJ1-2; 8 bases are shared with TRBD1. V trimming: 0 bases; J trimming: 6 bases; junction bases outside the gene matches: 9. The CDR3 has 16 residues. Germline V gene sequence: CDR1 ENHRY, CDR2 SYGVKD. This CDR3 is CAISESFDRGIHGYTF. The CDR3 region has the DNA TGTGCCATCAGTGAGTCGTTCGACAGGGGCATCCATGGCTACACCTTC.

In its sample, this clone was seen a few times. The CDR3 region has the DNA TGCAGCGATTGGGACGAAGGCACAGATACGCAGTATTTT. Its translation is CSDWDEGTDTQYF. V is TRBV29-1 and J is TRBJ2-3, with D possibly being TRBD1 or TRBD2 (5 bases each). Trimming took off 7 bases at V and 1 base at J, with 12 bases between the two ends. CDR1 SQVTM and CDR2 ANQGSEA come from the germline V gene. The length of the CDR3 is 13 residues.

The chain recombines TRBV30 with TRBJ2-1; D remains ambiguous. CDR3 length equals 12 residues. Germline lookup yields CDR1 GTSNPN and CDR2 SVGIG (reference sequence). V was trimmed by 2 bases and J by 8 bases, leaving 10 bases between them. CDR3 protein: CAWSLRLDEQFF. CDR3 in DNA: TGTGCCTGGAGTCTTCGACTCGATGAGCAGTTCTTC.

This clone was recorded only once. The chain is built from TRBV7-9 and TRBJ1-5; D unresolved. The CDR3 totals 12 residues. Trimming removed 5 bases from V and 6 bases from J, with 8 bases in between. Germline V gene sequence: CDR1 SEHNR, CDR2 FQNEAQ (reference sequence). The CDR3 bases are TGTGCCAGCAGCCCCCCAGGTCAGCCCCAGCATTTT. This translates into CASSPPGQPQHF.